The 5 T cell receptor beta chains below all came from one sample that was sequenced in a study of cytomegalovirus exposure and HLA in healthy donors. It was with 60 Vbeta and 13 Jbeta primers that the PCR ran. Only in-frame clones appear in the TCRdb table, and some are missing; sequencing was by immunoSEQ multiplex PCR. The sample carries some 170,000 clones, 60% to 80% recorded once. Material for sequencing was PBMCs. These receptors were collected from a man in his forties or fifties in good health and CMV-seropositive.

The chain couples TRBV29-1 to TRBJ2-4; D not certain. The CDR3 runs 11 residues. V lost 1 base, J lost 6 bases, and 4 bases lay in between. The germline V gene encodes CDR1 SQVTM and CDR2 ANQGSEA. The CDR3 is CSVEVGNIQYF. The CDR3 DNA sequence: TGCAGCGTTGAAGTCGGAAACATTCAGTACTTC.

The J gene is TRBJ1-4, the V gene TRBV27; D remains ambiguous. Germline CDR1 MNHEY, CDR2 SMNVEV (reference sequence). V was trimmed by 5 bases and J by 7 bases, leaving 17 bases between them. This CDR3 has 15 residues. In DNA form, the CDR3 reads TGTGCCAGCAGTCGGGTTGGCTTGAATATTGAAAAACTGTTTTTT. Its protein product is CASSRVGLNIEKLFF. The full variable domain, its missing parts supplied by reference TRBV27 and TRBJ1-4, is EAQVTQNPRYLITVTGKKLTVTCSQNMNHEYMSWYRQDPGLGLRQIYYSMNVEVTDKGDVPEGYKVSRKEKRNFPLILESPSPNQTSLYFCASSRVGLNIEKLFFGSGTQLSVL.

J is TRBJ1-2 and V is TRBV18; no clear D gene. This CDR3 contains 15 residues. The V and J ends lost 1 base and 0 bases respectively, with 9 bases between them. From germline, CDR1 is KGHSH and CDR2 LQKENI. CDR3 protein: CASSPRSEANYGYTF. For the CDR3, the DNA is TGTGCCAGCTCACCACGGTCTGAGGCTAACTATGGCTACACCTTC.

This clone came up once. The V and J genes are TRBV6-6 and TRBJ2-1, with D hard to call. This CDR3 comprises 14 residues. Looked up from germline, CDR1 is MNHNY and CDR2 is SVGAGI (reference sequence). V dropped 2 bases and J dropped 5 bases, with 10 bases sitting between them. The CDR3 reads CASSYQNSNNEQFF. The CDR3 DNA reads TGTGCCAGCAGTTACCAAAACAGTAACAATGAGCAGTTCTTC.

As DNA, the CDR3 is TGTGCCAGCAGCGAACGACAGGGAGGCTACACCTTC. The encoded protein is CASSERQGGYTF. The V gene is TRBV4-2, the J gene TRBJ1-2; the match to TRBD1 covers 7 bases. Trimming cost V 5 bases and J 8 bases; bases outside gene matches: 5. Germline V gene sequence: CDR1 LGHNA, CDR2 YNFKEQ. This CDR3 spans 12 amino acids.